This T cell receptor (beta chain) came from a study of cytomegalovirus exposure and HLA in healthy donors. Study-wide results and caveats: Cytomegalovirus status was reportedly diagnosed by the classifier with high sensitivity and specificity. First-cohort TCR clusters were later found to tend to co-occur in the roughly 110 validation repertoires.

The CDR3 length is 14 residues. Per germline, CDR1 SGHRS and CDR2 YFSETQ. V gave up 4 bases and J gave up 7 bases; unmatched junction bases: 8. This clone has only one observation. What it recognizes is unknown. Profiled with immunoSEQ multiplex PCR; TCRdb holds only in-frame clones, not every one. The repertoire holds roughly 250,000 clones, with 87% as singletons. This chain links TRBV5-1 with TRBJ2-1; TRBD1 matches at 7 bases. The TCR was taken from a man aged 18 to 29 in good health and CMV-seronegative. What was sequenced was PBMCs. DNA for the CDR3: TGCGCCAGCAGCAGACGACAGGGTGATAATGAGCAGTTCTTC. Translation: CASSRRQGDNEQFF.